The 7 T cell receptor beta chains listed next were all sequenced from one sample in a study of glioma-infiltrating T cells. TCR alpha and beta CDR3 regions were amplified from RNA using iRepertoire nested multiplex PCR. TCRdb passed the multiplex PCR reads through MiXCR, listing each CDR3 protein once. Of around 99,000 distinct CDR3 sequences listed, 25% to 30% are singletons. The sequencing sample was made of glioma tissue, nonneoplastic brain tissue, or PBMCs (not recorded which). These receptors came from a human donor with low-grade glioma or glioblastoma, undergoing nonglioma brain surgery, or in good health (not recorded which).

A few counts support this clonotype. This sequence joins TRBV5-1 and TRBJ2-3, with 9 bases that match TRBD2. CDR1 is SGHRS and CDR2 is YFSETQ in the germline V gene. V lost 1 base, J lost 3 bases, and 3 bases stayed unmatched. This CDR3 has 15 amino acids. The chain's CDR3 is CASSLITSGTDTQYF. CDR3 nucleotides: TGCGCCAGCAGCTTGATTACTAGCGGGACAGATACGCAGTATTTT.

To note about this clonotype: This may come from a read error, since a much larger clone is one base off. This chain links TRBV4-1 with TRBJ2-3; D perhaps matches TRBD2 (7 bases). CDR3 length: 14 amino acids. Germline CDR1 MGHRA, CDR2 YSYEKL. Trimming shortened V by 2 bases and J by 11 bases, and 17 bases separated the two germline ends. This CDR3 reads CASSQTIGGHMQYF. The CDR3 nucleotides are TGCGCCAGCAGCCAAACAATCGGGGGGCATATGCAGTATTTT.

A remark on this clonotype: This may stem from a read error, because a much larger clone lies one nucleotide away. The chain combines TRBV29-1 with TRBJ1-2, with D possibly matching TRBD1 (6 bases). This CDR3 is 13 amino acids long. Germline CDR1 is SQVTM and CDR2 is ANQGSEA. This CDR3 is CNDARGDNYGYTF. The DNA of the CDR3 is TGCAACGACGCCAGGGGAGACAACTATGGCTACACCTTC.

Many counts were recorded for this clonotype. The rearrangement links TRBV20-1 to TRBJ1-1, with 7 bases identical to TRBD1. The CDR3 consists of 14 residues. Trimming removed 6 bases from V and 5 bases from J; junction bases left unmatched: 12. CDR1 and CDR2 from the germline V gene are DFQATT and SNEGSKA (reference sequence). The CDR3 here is CSAKQQGRETEAFF. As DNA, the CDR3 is TGCAGTGCCAAACAACAGGGGAGGGAGACTGAAGCTTTCTTT.

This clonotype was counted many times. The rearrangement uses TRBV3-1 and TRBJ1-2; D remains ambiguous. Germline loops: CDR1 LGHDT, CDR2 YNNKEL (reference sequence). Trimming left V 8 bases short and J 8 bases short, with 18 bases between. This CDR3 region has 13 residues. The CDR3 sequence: CASAPGVLEGYTF. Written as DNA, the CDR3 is TGTGCCAGCGCTCCCGGGGTATTGGAAGGCTACACCTTC.

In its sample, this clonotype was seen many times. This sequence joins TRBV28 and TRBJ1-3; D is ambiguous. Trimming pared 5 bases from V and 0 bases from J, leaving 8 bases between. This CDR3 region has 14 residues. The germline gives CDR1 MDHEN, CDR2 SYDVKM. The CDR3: CASSVLNSGNTIYF. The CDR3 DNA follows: TGTGCCAGCAGTGTCCTAAACTCTGGAAACACCATATATTTT.

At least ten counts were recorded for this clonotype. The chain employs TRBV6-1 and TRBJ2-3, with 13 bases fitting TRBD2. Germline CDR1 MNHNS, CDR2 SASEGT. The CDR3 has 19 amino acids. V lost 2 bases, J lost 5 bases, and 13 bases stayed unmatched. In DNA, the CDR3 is TGTGCCAGCAGTGAAAAACCCGAAGGACTAGCGGGAGAGAGAGATACGCAGTATTTT. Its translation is CASSEKPEGLAGERDTQYF.